The clone carrying this T cell receptor (beta chain) was detected only a few times. This entry belongs to a study of blood T cell repertoires in COVID-19. Produced via immunoSEQ multiplex PCR; TCRdb's table is partial and in-frame only. This sample carries about 44,000 clones, roughly 80% of them seen once, and the ten largest clones take under 45%. Trimming removed 6 bases from V and 7 bases from J; junction bases left unmatched: 10. Per the germline V gene, CDR1 is SQVTM and CDR2 is ANQGSEA. This CDR3 contains 15 residues. V is TRBV29-1 and J is TRBJ2-2, with 11 bases lining up with TRBD2. The receptor was isolated from a human donor in a cohort sampled during active COVID-19. The specimen was peripheral blood. CDR3 in amino acids: CSVGSGGAVFGELFF. CDR3 coding DNA: TGCAGCGTCGGTAGCGGGGGGGCCGTTTTCGGGGAGCTGTTTTTT.